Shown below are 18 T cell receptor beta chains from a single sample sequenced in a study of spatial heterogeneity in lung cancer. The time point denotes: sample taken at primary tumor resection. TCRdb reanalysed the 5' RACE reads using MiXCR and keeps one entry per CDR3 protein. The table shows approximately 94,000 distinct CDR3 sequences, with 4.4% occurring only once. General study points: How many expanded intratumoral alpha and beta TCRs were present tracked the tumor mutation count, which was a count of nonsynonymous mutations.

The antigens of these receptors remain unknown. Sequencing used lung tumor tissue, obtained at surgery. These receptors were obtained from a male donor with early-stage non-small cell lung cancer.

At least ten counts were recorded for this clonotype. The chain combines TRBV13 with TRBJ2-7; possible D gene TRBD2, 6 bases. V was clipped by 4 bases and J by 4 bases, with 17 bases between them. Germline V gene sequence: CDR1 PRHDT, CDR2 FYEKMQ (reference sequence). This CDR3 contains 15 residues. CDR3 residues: CASSSRGSGYYEQYF. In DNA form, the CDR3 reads TGTGCCAGCAGCTCCCGGGGTAGCGGCTATTACGAGCAGTACTTC. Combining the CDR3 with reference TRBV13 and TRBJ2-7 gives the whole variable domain AAGVIQSPRHLIKEKRETATLKCYPIPRHDTVYWYQQGPGQDPQFLISFYEKMQSDKGSIPDRFSAQQFSDYHSELNMSSLELGDSALYFCASSSRGSGYYEQYFGPGTRLTVT.

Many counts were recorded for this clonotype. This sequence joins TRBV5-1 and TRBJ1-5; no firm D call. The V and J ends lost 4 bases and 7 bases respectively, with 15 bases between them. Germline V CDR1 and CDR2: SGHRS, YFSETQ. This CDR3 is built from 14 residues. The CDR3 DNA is TGCGCCAGCAGCCCCCTCGGTGTCGGACAGCCCCAGCATTTT. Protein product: CASSPLGVGQPQHF.

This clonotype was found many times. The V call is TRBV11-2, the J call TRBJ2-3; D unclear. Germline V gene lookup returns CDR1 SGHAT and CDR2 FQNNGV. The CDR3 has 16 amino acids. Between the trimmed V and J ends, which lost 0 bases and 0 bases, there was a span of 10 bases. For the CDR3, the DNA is TGTGCCAGCAGCTTAGATCTTGGCACGAGCACAGATACGCAGTATTTT. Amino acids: CASSLDLGTSTDTQYF.

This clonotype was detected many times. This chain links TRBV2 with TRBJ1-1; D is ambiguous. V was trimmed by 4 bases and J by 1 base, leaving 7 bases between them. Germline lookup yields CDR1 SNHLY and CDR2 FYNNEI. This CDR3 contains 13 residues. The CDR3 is CASSGIENTEAFF. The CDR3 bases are TGTGCCAGCAGTGGAATAGAGAACACTGAAGCTTTCTTT.

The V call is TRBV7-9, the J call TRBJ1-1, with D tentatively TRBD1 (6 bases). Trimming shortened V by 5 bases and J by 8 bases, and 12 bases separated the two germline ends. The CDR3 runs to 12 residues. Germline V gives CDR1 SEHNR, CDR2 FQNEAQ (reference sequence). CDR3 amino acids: CASSAGGNEAFF. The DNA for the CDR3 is TGTGCCAGCAGCGCTGGGGGCAACGAAGCTTTCTTT.

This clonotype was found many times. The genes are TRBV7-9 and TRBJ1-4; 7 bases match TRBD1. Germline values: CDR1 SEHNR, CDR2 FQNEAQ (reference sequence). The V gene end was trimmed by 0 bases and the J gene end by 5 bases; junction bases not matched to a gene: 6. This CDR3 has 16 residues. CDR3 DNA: TGTGCCAGCAGCTTAGCGCCCGTGACAGGGAATGAAAAACTGTTTTTT. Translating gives CASSLAPVTGNEKLFF.

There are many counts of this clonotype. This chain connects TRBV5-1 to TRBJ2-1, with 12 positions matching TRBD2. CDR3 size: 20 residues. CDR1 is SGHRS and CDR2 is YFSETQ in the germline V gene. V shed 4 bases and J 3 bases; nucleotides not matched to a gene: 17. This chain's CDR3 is CASSRGTSGSWPGSYNEQFF. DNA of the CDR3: TGCGCCAGCAGCAGAGGGACTAGCGGGTCCTGGCCAGGAAGCTACAATGAGCAGTTCTTC. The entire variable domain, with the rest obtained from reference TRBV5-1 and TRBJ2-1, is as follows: KAGVTQTPRYLIKTRGQQVTLSCSPISGHRSVSWYQQTPGQGLQFLFEYFSETQRNKGNFPGRFSGRQFSNSRSEMNVSTLELGDSALYLCASSRGTSGSWPGSYNEQFFGPGTRLTVL.

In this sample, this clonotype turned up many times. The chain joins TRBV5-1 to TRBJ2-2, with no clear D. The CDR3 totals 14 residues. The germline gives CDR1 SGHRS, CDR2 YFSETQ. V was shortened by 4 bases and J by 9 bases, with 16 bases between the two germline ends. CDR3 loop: CASSPLASHRELFF. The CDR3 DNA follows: TGCGCCAGCAGCCCCCTGGCGTCACACCGGGAGCTGTTTTTT.

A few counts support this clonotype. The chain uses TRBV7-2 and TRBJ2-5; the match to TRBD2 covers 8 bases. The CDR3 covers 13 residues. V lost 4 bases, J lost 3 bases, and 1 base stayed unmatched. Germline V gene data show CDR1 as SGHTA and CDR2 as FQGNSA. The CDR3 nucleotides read TGTGCCAGCAGCTCGGGAGGGGAAGAGACCCAGTACTTC. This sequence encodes CASSSGGEETQYF.

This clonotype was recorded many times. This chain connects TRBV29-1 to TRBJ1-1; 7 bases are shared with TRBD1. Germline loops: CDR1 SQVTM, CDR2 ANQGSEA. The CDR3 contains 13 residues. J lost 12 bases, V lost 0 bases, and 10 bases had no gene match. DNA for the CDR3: TGCAGCGTTGAAGAGTCCTTTGGACAGGATTCTTTCTTT. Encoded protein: CSVEESFGQDSFF.

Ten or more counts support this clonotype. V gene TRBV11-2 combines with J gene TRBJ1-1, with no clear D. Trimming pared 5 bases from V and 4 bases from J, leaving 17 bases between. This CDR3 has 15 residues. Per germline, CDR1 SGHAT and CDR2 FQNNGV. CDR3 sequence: CASSVKTSGSTEAFF. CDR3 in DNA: TGTGCCAGCAGCGTTAAGACATCTGGCTCCACTGAAGCTTTCTTT.

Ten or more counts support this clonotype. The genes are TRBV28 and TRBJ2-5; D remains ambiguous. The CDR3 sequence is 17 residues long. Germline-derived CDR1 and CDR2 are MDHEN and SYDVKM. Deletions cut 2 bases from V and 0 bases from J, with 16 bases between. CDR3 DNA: TGTGCCAGCAGTTTAGTCTCGGGCCCTCGGTACCAAGAGACCCAGTACTTC. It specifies CASSLVSGPRYQETQYF.

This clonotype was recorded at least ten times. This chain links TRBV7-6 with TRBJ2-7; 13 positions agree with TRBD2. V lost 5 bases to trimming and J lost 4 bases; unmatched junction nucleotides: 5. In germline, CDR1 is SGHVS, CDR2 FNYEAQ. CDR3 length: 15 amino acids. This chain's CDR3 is CASSRLLAGGYEQYF. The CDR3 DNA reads TGTGCCAGCAGCCGGTTACTAGCGGGAGGGTACGAGCAGTACTTC.

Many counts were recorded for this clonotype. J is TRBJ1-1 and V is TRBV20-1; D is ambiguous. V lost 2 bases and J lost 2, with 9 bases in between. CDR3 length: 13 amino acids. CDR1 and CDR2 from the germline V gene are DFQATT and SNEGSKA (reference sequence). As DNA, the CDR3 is TGCAGTGCTAGATCCGGGATAAACACTGAAGCTTTCTTT. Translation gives CSARSGINTEAFF.

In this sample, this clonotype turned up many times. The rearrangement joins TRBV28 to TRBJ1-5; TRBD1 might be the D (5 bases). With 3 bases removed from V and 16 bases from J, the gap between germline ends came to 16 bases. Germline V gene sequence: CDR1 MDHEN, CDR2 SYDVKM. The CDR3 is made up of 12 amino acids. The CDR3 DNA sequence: TGTGCCAGCAGTTTTGTTCGGACACTACGTCATTTT. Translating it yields CASSFVRTLRHF.

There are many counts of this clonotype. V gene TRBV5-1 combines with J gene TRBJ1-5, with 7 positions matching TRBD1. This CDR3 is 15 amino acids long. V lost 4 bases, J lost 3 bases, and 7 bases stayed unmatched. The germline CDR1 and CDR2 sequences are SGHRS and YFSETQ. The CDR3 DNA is TGCGCCAGCAGCAAATCCGGGACAGCCAATCAGCCCCAGCATTTT. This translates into CASSKSGTANQPQHF.

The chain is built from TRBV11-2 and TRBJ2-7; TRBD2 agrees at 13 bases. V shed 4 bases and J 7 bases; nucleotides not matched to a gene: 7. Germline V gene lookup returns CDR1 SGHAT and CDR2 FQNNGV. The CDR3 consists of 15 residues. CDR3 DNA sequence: TGTGCCAGCAGCTCCGGACTAGCGGGAGCTTGGGAGCAGTACTTC. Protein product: CASSSGLAGAWEQYF.

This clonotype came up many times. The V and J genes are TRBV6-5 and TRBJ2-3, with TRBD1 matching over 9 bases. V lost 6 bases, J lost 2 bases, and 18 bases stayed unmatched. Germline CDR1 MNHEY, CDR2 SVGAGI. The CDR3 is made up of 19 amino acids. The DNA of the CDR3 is TGTGCCAGCAGACACGAAACCCCTACAGGGGGCCTATTCACAGATACGCAGTATTTT. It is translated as CASRHETPTGGLFTDTQYF.